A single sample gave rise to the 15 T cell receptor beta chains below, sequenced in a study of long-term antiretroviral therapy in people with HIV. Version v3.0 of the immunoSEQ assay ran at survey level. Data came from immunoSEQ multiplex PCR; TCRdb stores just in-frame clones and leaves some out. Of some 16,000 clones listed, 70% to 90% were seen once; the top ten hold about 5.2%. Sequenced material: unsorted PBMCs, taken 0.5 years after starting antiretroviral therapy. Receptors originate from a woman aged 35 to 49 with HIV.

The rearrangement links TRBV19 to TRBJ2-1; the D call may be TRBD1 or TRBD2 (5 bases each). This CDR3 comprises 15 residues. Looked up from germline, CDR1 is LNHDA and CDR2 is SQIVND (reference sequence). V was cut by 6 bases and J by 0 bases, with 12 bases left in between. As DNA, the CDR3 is TGTGCCAGTAGGAGGGACCAGAGCTCCTACAATGAGCAGTTCTTC. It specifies CASRRDQSSYNEQFF.

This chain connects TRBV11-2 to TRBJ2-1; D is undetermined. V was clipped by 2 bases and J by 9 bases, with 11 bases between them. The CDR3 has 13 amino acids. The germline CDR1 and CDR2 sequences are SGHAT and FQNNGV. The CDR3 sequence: CASSLTLVGEQFF. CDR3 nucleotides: TGTGCCAGCAGCTTAACCCTAGTAGGTGAGCAGTTCTTC.

The CDR3 DNA follows: TGTGCCAGCAGCAAACTAGCGGGAGGTACGAACACCGGGGAGCTGTTTTTT. It specifies CASSKLAGGTNTGELFF. This chain connects TRBV5-6 to TRBJ2-2; TRBD2 matches 12 bases. Germline loops: CDR1 SGHDT, CDR2 YYEEEE. With V trimmed by 4 bases and J by 0 bases, 4 bases remained unmatched. The CDR3 has 17 amino acids.

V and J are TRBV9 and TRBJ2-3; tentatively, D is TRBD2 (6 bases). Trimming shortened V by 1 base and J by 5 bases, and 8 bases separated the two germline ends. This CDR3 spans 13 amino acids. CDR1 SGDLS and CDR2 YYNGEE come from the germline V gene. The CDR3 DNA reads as TGTGCCAGCAGCGTATGGAGGGAAGATACGCAGTATTTT. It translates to CASSVWREDTQYF.

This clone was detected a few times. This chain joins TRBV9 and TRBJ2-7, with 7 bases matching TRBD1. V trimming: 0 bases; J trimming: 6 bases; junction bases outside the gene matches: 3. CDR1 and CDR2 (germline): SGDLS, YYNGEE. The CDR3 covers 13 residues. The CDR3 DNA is TGTGCCAGCAGCGTAGTAGGGGGCGGCGAGCAGTACTTC. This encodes CASSVVGGGEQYF.

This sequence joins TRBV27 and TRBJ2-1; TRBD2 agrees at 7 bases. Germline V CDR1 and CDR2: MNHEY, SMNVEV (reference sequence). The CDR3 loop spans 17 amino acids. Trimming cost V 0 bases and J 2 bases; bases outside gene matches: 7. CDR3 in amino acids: CASSLSVGGSPYNEQFF. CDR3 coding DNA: TGTGCCAGCAGTTTATCGGTAGGCGGGAGCCCCTACAATGAGCAGTTCTTC.

The CDR3 coding sequence is TGTGCCAGCAGTCTACAGGGGGTAGTAAACGAGCAGTACTTC. Protein: CASSLQGVVNEQYF. V and J are TRBV6-5 and TRBJ2-7; 8 bases are a match to TRBD1. Germline values: CDR1 MNHEY, CDR2 SVGAGI. The CDR3 totals 14 residues. Trimming removed 5 bases from V and 5 bases from J; junction bases left unmatched: 8.

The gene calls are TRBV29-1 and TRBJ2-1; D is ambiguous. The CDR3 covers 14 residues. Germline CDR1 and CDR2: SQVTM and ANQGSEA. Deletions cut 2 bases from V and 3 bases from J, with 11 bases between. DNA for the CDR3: TGCAGCGTTGAACTTGGGCTTTACTACAATGAGCAGTTCTTC. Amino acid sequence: CSVELGLYYNEQFF.

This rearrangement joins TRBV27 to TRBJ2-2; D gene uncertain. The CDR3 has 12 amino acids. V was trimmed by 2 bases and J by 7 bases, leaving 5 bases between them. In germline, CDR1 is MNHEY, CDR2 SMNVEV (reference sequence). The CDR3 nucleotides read TGTGCCAGCAGTTTACCGAACGGGGAGCTGTTTTTT. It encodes CASSLPNGELFF.

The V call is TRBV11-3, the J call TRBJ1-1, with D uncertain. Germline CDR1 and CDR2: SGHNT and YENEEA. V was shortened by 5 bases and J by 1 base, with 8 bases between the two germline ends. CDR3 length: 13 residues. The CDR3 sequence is CASSDQSNTEAFF. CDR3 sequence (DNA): TGTGCCAGCAGCGACCAATCGAACACTGAAGCTTTCTTT.

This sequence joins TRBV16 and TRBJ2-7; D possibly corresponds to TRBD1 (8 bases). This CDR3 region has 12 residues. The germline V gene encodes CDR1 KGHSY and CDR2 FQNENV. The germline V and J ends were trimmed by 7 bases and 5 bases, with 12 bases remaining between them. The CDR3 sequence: CASNRGGDEQYF. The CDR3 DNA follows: TGTGCCAGCAACAGGGGGGGCGACGAGCAGTACTTC.

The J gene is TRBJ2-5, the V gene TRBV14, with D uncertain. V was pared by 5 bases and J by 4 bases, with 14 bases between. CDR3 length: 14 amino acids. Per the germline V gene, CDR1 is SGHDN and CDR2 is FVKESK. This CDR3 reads CASSYSPVPETQYF. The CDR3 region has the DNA TGTGCCAGCAGCTATAGCCCAGTACCAGAGACCCAGTACTTC.

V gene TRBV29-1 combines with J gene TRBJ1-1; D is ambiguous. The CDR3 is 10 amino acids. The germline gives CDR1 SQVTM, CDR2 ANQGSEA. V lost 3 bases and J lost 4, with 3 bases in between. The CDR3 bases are TGCAGCGTTGAGACCACTGAAGCTTTCTTT. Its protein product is CSVETTEAFF.

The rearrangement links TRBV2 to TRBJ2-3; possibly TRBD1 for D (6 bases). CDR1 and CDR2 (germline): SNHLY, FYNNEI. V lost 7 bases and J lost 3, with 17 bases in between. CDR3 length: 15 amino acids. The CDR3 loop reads CASTHRLQGTDTQYF. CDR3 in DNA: TGTGCCAGCACCCATAGACTACAGGGAACAGATACGCAGTATTTT.

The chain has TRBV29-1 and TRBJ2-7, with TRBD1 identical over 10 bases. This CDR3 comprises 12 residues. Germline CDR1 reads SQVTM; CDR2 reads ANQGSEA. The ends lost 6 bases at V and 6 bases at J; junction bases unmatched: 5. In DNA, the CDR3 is TGCAGCGTCGACAGGGGGCTGGGCGAGCAGTACTTC. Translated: CSVDRGLGEQYF.